Below, 27 T cell receptor beta chains from the same sample are listed, as sequenced in a study of regulatory T cells in long-lasting Graves disease. Library construction for TCR beta used iRepertoire HTBI primers and Arm-PCR of CDR3 regions. Each CDR3 protein gets one entry after TCRdb re-called the multiplex PCR reads with MiXCR. The sample carries 350,000 to 500,000 distinct CDR3 sequences, 12% to 15% recorded once. Time point given: newly diagnosed GD, antithyroid drugs for less than 3 months. RNA extracted from PBMCs served as the sequencing template. These data are also associated with another study on T cells in Graves' hyperthyroidism and ophthalmopathy.

Sequences were derived from peripheral blood mononuclear cells (PBMCs), sampled at new diagnosis, from a patient treated with antithyroid drugs. These receptors were obtained from a woman aged 45-59 years with Graves disease.

CDR3 sequence (DNA): TGTGCCAGCAGCCAAGTTCAGGGTTATGGCTACACCTTC. It codes for CASSQVQGYGYTF. The gene calls are TRBV3-1 and TRBJ1-2; a possible D gene is TRBD1 (5 bases). CDR3 length: 13 amino acids. Germline loops: CDR1 LGHDT, CDR2 YNNKEL (reference sequence). With 1 base removed from V and 5 bases from J, the gap between germline ends came to 8 bases.

The chain joins TRBV3-1 to TRBJ2-7; 10 bases match TRBD2. J gave up 4 bases and V 2 bases, and 8 bases lay outside the gene matches. This CDR3 is 16 amino acids long. Germline values: CDR1 LGHDT, CDR2 YNNKEL (reference sequence). Written as DNA, the CDR3 is TGTGCCAGCAGCCAACTAGCGGGAGCGGGTGGGTACGAGCAGTACTTC. It yields the protein CASSQLAGAGGYEQYF.

This clonotype was counted at least ten times. One junction end disagrees with the germline gene, perhaps due to a read error. The chain has TRBV2 and TRBJ2-7; 11 positions match TRBD1. The CDR3 contains 14 residues. Germline CDR1 and CDR2: SNHLY and FYNNEI. CDR3 region: CASSEGQGANEQYF. The CDR3 DNA reads as TGTGCCAGCAGCGAAGGACAGGGGGCAAACGAGCAGTACTTC.

In this sample, this clonotype turned up a few times. The chain joins TRBV12-5 to TRBJ2-2, with 10 bases aligning to TRBD1. The germline gives CDR1 LGHNT, CDR2 FRNRAP. The CDR3 contains 15 residues. The V and J ends lost 6 bases and 7 bases, in that order; junction bases with no gene match: 8. The CDR3 sequence is CASGKDRGRGGELFF. The DNA for the CDR3 is TGTGCTAGTGGAAAAGACAGGGGGCGCGGCGGGGAGCTGTTTTTT.

Note on this clonotype: Since a much larger clone is just one base distant, this may be a read error. The chain combines TRBV13 with TRBJ2-1; maybe TRBD2 (6 bases). The CDR3 spans 15 residues. The germline V gene has CDR1 PRHDT and CDR2 FYEKMQ (reference sequence). The CDR3 reads CASSLGGRSYNEQSF. CDR3 coding DNA: TGTGCCAGCAGCTTAGGGGGGAGGAGCTACAATGAGCAGTCCTTC.

This clonotype has a handful of counts. The chain joins TRBV28 to TRBJ2-2; D may be TRBD1 (6 bases). This CDR3 contains 14 residues. Germline-derived CDR1 and CDR2 are MDHEN and SYDVKM. The V and J ends lost 10 bases and 3 bases respectively, with 15 bases between them. The CDR3 region has the DNA TGTGCCACGGAACCGACAGGATACACCGGGGAGCTGTTTTTT. It specifies CATEPTGYTGELFF.

This clonotype was counted a single time. CDR3 coding DNA: TGCGCCAGCAGCGCCAGGGGGCCGGTAGCAACTAATGAAAAACTGTTTTTT. This encodes CASSARGPVATNEKLFF. This rearrangement joins TRBV5-1 to TRBJ1-4; 8 positions match TRBD1. J lost 0 bases, V lost 4 bases, and 8 bases had no gene match. Germline loops: CDR1 SGHRS, CDR2 YFSETQ. The length of the CDR3 is 17 residues.

V and J are TRBV15 and TRBJ2-3, with TRBD2 matching 12 bases. The CDR3 consists of 17 residues. Per the germline V gene, CDR1 is LNHNV and CDR2 is YYDKDF (reference sequence). Trimming at V came to 2 bases and at J to 5 bases, leaving 8 bases not matched to a gene. The CDR3 DNA is TGTGCCACCAGCAGACCGCCAGGACTAGCGGGACTAGATACGCAGTATTTT. Translation: CATSRPPGLAGLDTQYF. The full variable domain, with the rest looked up from reference TRBV15 and TRBJ2-3, is DAMVIQNPRYQVTQFGKPVTLSCSQTLNHNVMYWYQQKSSQAPKLLFHYYDKDFNNEADTPDNFQSRRPNTSFCFLDIRSPGLGDTAMYLCATSRPPGLAGLDTQYFGPGTRLTVL.

In this sample, this clonotype turned up many times. This rearrangement joins TRBV30 to TRBJ2-3; 10 nucleotides align to TRBD1. This CDR3 region has 15 residues. The ends lost 5 bases at V and 3 bases at J; junction bases unmatched: 8. The germline V gene encodes CDR1 GTSNPN and CDR2 SVGIG (reference sequence). CDR3 DNA: TGTGCCTGGTGTCCTAAGGGACAGGGGACAGATACGCAGTATTTT. Protein: CAWCPKGQGTDTQYF.

The CDR3 DNA reads as TGTGCCAGCGCAGGGGCGGTCGCCGGGGAGCTGTTTTTT. Encoded protein: CASAGAVAGELFF. The gene calls are TRBV6-4 and TRBJ2-2, with a weak D call TRBD1 (6 bases). CDR1 is MRHNA, CDR2 SNTAGT, per germline. The CDR3 is 13 amino acids. The V gene lost 8 bases and the J gene lost 6 bases, with 13 bases spanning the gap.

This clonotype was counted between two and nine times. The rearrangement uses TRBV18 and TRBJ1-5; D remains ambiguous. The CDR3 totals 15 residues. Germline V CDR1 and CDR2: KGHSH, LQKENI. V was clipped by 5 bases and J by 0 bases, with 11 bases between them. The CDR3 is CASSSAGNSNQPQHF. The CDR3 DNA is TGTGCCAGCTCATCGGCTGGGAATAGCAATCAGCCCCAGCATTTT.

The chain uses TRBV10-3 and TRBJ1-3; tentative D call: TRBD1 (6 bases). The V and J ends lost 8 bases and 2 bases respectively, with 19 bases between them. Germline V gives CDR1 ENHRY, CDR2 SYGVKD. CDR3 length equals 16 residues. The CDR3 nucleotides are TGTGCCATCGGGTTTGGGGGCATATTGACTGGAAACACCATATATTTT. This sequence encodes CAIGFGGILTGNTIYF.

This clonotype appeared a few times. The chain recombines TRBV6-2 or TRBV6-3 with TRBJ2-7; a weak D match, TRBD1 (6 bases). The V gene lost 7 bases and the J gene lost 4 bases, with 11 bases spanning the gap. The CDR3 totals 12 residues. Germline V gene lookup returns CDR1 MNHEY and CDR2 SVGEGT. The CDR3 spells CASKDQGYEQYF. In DNA, the CDR3 is TGTGCCAGCAAAGATCAGGGGTACGAGCAGTACTTC.

This clonotype came up many times. The chain carries TRBV7-9 and TRBJ1-1, with a weak D call TRBD1 (5 bases). V shed 2 bases and J shed 0 bases, with 13 bases lying between them. The CDR3 contains 16 residues. Germline CDR1 and CDR2: SEHNR and FQNEAQ (reference sequence). The CDR3 nucleotides are TGTGCCAGCAGCTTACTACCAGGGCCTATGAACACTGAAGCTTTCTTT. Amino acid sequence: CASSLLPGPMNTEAFF.

Worth noting for this clonotype: This could be a read error, since a much larger clone is one nucleotide away. The chain uses TRBV6-4 and TRBJ1-1; D is ambiguous. CDR1 and CDR2 from the germline V gene are MRHNA and SNTAGT. The CDR3 runs 13 residues. DNA of the CDR3: TGTGCCAGCAGTGAACATCGAGCCCAGGAAGCTCTCTTT. Protein sequence: CASSEHRAQEALF.

There are a few counts of this clonotype. The rearrangement links TRBV7-2 to TRBJ2-6; D is perhaps TRBD2 (6 bases). V lost 2 bases and J lost 0, with 17 bases in between. Per the germline V gene, CDR1 is SGHTA and CDR2 is FQGNSA. The CDR3 contains 19 residues. The CDR3 here is CASSLPPGDGSSGANVLTF. The CDR3 DNA sequence: TGTGCCAGCAGCTTACCCCCGGGGGACGGAAGCTCTGGGGCCAACGTCCTGACTTTC.

This clonotype came up many times. This chain uses TRBV7-9 with TRBJ1-2, with 9 bases that match TRBD1. The CDR3 loop spans 14 amino acids. Germline loops: CDR1 SEHNR, CDR2 FQNEAQ (reference sequence). J lost 4 bases, V lost 0 bases, and 0 bases had no gene match. CDR3: CASSLAGQGYGYTF. The DNA for the CDR3 is TGTGCCAGCAGCTTAGCGGGACAGGGCTATGGCTACACCTTC.

The genes are TRBV7-3 and TRBJ2-7; TRBD2 aligns across 14 bases. After removal of 5 bases from V and 3 bases from J, the junction contained 6 bases not matched to a gene. Germline CDR1 SGHTA, CDR2 FQGTGA. The CDR3 consists of 16 residues. The CDR3 coding sequence is TGTGCCAGCAGCGCCGGGACTAGCGGGAGTATCTACGAGCAGTACTTC. Its translation is CASSAGTSGSIYEQYF.

This clonotype was recorded at least ten times. The J gene is TRBJ2-3, the V gene TRBV18; D is uncertain. Trimming removed 3 bases at V and 0 bases at J, with 13 bases between. CDR3 length: 16 residues. Germline V CDR1 and CDR2: KGHSH, LQKENI. The CDR3 spells CASSPFGEQSTDTQYF. In DNA form, the CDR3 reads TGTGCCAGCTCACCGTTTGGGGAACAGAGCACAGATACGCAGTATTTT.

This clonotype appeared many times. This chain links TRBV5-1 with TRBJ2-2; D possibly corresponds to TRBD1 (6 bases). The CDR3 sequence is 14 residues long. V shed 7 bases and J shed 4 bases, with 14 bases lying between them. From germline, CDR1 is SGHRS and CDR2 YFSETQ. CDR3: CASAGTSGTGELFF. CDR3 sequence (DNA): TGCGCCAGCGCCGGGACATCGGGCACCGGGGAGCTGTTTTTT.

At least ten counts were recorded for this clonotype. The chain is built from TRBV6-1 and TRBJ2-3; the D is unclear. The CDR3 is made up of 15 amino acids. Looked up from germline, CDR1 is MNHNS and CDR2 is SASEGT. The ends were cut back, 2 bases at V and 0 bases at J, with 9 bases in the middle. Written as DNA, the CDR3 is TGTGCCAGCAGTGAAATGACCAGGAGCACAGATACGCAGTATTTT. Protein: CASSEMTRSTDTQYF.

This clonotype appeared many times. The chain carries TRBV5-1 and TRBJ2-7; 11 bases line up with TRBD1. CDR3 length: 14 amino acids. Germline V lookup: CDR1 SGHRS, CDR2 YFSETQ. The junction had 5 bases not matched to a gene; V was cut back by 3 bases and J by 6 bases. CDR3 loop: CASSSGQGETEQYF. In nucleotides, the CDR3 is TGCGCCAGCAGCTCGGGACAGGGGGAGACCGAGCAGTACTTC.

In its sample, this clonotype was seen many times. The chain uses TRBV28 and TRBJ1-6; D not resolved. This CDR3 comprises 16 residues. Trimming stripped 2 bases from V and 1 base from J, with 9 bases between. From germline, CDR1 is MDHEN and CDR2 SYDVKM. DNA for the CDR3: TGTGCCAGCAGTTTACGGCAGGCATCCTATAATTCACCCCTCCACTTT. Amino acids: CASSLRQASYNSPLHF.

This clonotype came up many times. This sequence joins TRBV12-3 or TRBV12-4 and TRBJ1-2, with a weak D call TRBD1 (5 bases). The V end was cut by 4 bases, the J end by 3 bases, with 12 bases between. This CDR3 has 14 amino acids. The CDR3 region has the DNA TGTGCCAGCAGTTACGGGACCTCGGACTATGGCTACACCTTC. Translation gives CASSYGTSDYGYTF.

This clonotype was seen many times. The gene calls are TRBV6-2 or TRBV6-3 and TRBJ2-1; maybe TRBD2 (5 bases). V was clipped by 3 bases and J by 0 bases, with 9 bases between them. CDR1 and CDR2 (germline): MNHEY, SVGEGT. This CDR3 contains 15 residues. The CDR3 sequence: CASSYRGLSYNEQFF. In DNA form, the CDR3 reads TGTGCCAGCAGTTATCGGGGTCTCTCCTACAATGAGCAGTTCTTC.

About this clonotype: A much larger clone differs by one base, so this may be a read error. The V and J genes are TRBV10-3 and TRBJ2-7; 8 bases line up with TRBD2. The length of the CDR3 is 16 residues. J gave up 2 bases and V 2 bases, and 8 bases lay outside the gene matches. Germline V gives CDR1 ENHRY, CDR2 SYGVKD. CDR3 region: CAISEPHGTRAYEQYF. For the CDR3, the DNA is TGTGCCATCAGTGAGCCGCACGGGACTAGGGCCTACGAGCAGTACTTC.

This clonotype has at least ten counts. The V and J genes are TRBV5-1 and TRBJ2-7, with TRBD2 matching over 10 bases. Germline CDR1 is SGHRS and CDR2 is YFSETQ. Losses at the gene ends were 3 bases for V and 1 base for J; bases not matched to a gene: 7. This CDR3 is 16 amino acids long. This chain's CDR3 is CASSSRGLAESYEQYF. CDR3 nucleotide sequence: TGCGCCAGCAGCTCCCGCGGACTAGCGGAGTCCTACGAGCAGTACTTC.